The T cell receptor (beta chain) described here comes from a study of blood T cell repertoires in COVID-19. Looking at the study overall: Samples of COVID-19 (acute and convalescent) were obtained from the United States, Italy and Spain.

Source study methods: Scientists estimated how many nucleated cells there were by amplifying reference gene primers. Using immunoSEQ multiplex PCR, the repertoire was profiled, and TCRdb retains in-frame clones only, with some absent. That table gives V, J and clone size, and the DNA gave D and trimming. This sample has about 170,000 clones, with 70% to 90% found just once. The germline V and J ends were trimmed by 2 bases and 2 bases, with 11 bases remaining between them. Germline CDR1 reads SGHDT; CDR2 reads YYEEEE. The CDR3 has 15 residues. The sample comprised peripheral blood. This rearrangement joins TRBV5-6 to TRBJ1-5; D is unresolved. The receptor was isolated from a man in his 60s who had recovered from COVID-19. CDR3 bases: TGTGCCAGCAGCTTTCGGGGTTTGGGCAATCAGCCCCAGCATTTT. As protein: CASSFRGLGNQPQHF.